This passage covers 21 T cell receptor beta chains from one sample sequenced in a study of blood T cell repertoires in COVID-19. Measured with immunoSEQ multiplex PCR; TCRdb has only the in-frame clones, and not every one. The sample consists of under 150,000 clones, less than 85% of them appearing once. Material: peripheral blood. These receptors all come from a human donor in a cohort sampled during active COVID-19.

This clone occurred once. The chain combines TRBV7-2 with TRBJ2-1; TRBD2 aligns across 8 bases. The CDR3 is 14 residues long. The junction had 4 bases not matched to a gene; V was cut back by 4 bases and J by 5 bases. Germline V gives CDR1 SGHTA, CDR2 FQGNSA. CDR3 DNA: TGTGCCAGCAGCTATACTAGCGGCAACAATGAGCAGTTCTTC. It translates to CASSYTSGNNEQFF.

In this sample, this clone turned up a few times. This chain uses TRBV6-6 with TRBJ1-5; 10 bases are a match to TRBD1. The CDR3 runs to 16 residues. Germline V gene lookup returns CDR1 MNHNY and CDR2 SVGAGI (reference sequence). Trimming cost V 5 bases and J 6 bases; bases outside gene matches: 10. The CDR3 bases are TGTGCCAGCAGTCTTCCGGGACAGGGGCCGATTCAGCCCCAGCATTTT. Translation: CASSLPGQGPIQPQHF.

The gene calls are TRBV7-2 and TRBJ1-2, with 8 nucleotides matching TRBD1. Germline trimming cut 3 bases from V and 5 bases from J; bases unmatched to any gene: 14. The CDR3 is 17 residues long. Germline CDR1 SGHTA, CDR2 FQGNSA. The CDR3 DNA reads TGTGCCAGCAGCTTGTCTTACTCCGGGACAGGTGCTTATGGCTACACCTTC. Residues: CASSLSYSGTGAYGYTF.

This sequence joins TRBV30 and TRBJ1-1; tentative D call: TRBD1 (6 bases). Trimming cost V 3 bases and J 0 bases, with 23 bases left between them. The germline gives CDR1 GTSNPN, CDR2 SVGIG (reference sequence). The CDR3 spans 18 residues. CDR3 protein: CAWSGTLYWGTMNTEAFF. CDR3 sequence (DNA): TGTGCCTGGAGCGGGACACTCTATTGGGGAACCATGAACACTGAAGCTTTCTTT.

The chain recombines TRBV5-6 with TRBJ2-7; D perhaps matches TRBD1 (6 bases). The length of the CDR3 is 14 residues. The germline V gene encodes CDR1 SGHDT and CDR2 YYEEEE. V lost 1 base, J lost 3 bases, and 11 bases lay in between. The CDR3 bases are TGTGCCAGCAGCTTGTGGGACACATTCTACGAGCAGTACTTC. Protein: CASSLWDTFYEQYF.

This rearrangement joins TRBV7-8 to TRBJ1-5; 7 bases agree with TRBD1. CDR3 size: 17 residues. Germline CDR1 reads SGHVS; CDR2 reads FQNEAQ. The V segment lost 5 bases and the J segment 0 bases; nucleotides outside the gene matches: 10. CDR3 protein: CASSTRTGGTSNQPQHF. CDR3 coding DNA: TGTGCCAGCAGCACCCGGACAGGCGGAACTAGCAATCAGCCCCAGCATTTT.

This clone has just a few counts. The rearrangement joins TRBV9 to TRBJ1-1; D ambiguous. Germline V gives CDR1 SGDLS, CDR2 YYNGEE. The length of the CDR3 is 12 residues. V shed 7 bases and J shed 5 bases, with 12 bases lying between them. DNA of the CDR3: TGTGCCAGCGGTTTGAGCAGGACTGAAGCTTTCTTT. Translating gives CASGLSRTEAFF.

This clone was found once. The chain is built from TRBV7-2 and TRBJ2-1, with TRBD2 matching over 7 bases. The CDR3 totals 16 residues. Germline-derived CDR1 and CDR2 are SGHTA and FQGNSA. V was pared by 5 bases and J by 0 bases, with 7 bases of the junction left unmatched. CDR3 DNA sequence: TGTGCCAGCAGCGTAAGCGGGGTCATCTCCTACAATGAGCAGTTCTTC. It is translated as CASSVSGVISYNEQFF.

The chain is built from TRBV9 and TRBJ2-7; D is undetermined. V was trimmed by 0 bases and J by 3 bases, leaving 7 bases between them. Germline lookup yields CDR1 SGDLS and CDR2 YYNGEE. The CDR3 runs to 13 residues. The CDR3 DNA is TGTGCCAGCAGCGTAGATATCAGCTACGAGCAGTACTTC. Its translation: CASSVDISYEQYF.

V gene TRBV6-5 combines with J gene TRBJ2-7, with 8 bases that match TRBD1. Germline V gene sequence: CDR1 MNHEY, CDR2 SVGAGI. V shed 6 bases and J 2 bases; nucleotides not matched to a gene: 9. The CDR3 length is 15 residues. This CDR3 is CASRRGTGLPYEQYF. The CDR3 region has the DNA TGTGCCAGCAGGAGGGGGACAGGTCTTCCCTACGAGCAGTACTTC.

The sample holds a few counts of this clone. This sequence joins TRBV7-2 and TRBJ1-5; TRBD1 matches 7 bases. Unmatched junction bases numbered 4, after V lost 3 bases and J lost 2 bases. Germline-derived CDR1 and CDR2 are SGHTA and FQGNSA. The CDR3 runs 15 residues. The CDR3 here is CASSLTTGGNQPQHF. In nucleotides, the CDR3 is TGTGCCAGCAGCTTGACAACAGGGGGCAATCAGCCCCAGCATTTT.

The chain couples TRBV7-9 to TRBJ2-2; perhaps TRBD1 as D (6 bases). The CDR3 runs to 15 residues. Trimming shortened V by 1 base and J by 6 bases, and 12 bases separated the two germline ends. Germline assignment: CDR1 SEHNR and CDR2 FQNEAQ (reference sequence). The CDR3 loop reads CASSLGGRTAGELFF. The DNA for the CDR3 is TGTGCCAGCAGCTTAGGGGGAAGGACAGCCGGGGAGCTGTTTTTT. Combining the CDR3 with reference TRBV7-9 and TRBJ2-2 gives the whole variable domain DTGVSQNPRHKITKRGQNVTFRCDPISEHNRLYWYRQTLGQGPEFLTYFQNEAQLEKSRLLSDRFSAERPKGSFSTLEIQRTEQGDSAMYLCASSLGGRTAGELFFGEGSRLTVL.

CDR3 residues: CASSQDATSGGYNEQFF. CDR3 DNA: TGTGCCAGCAGCCAAGATGCGACTAGCGGGGGCTACAATGAGCAGTTCTTC. This chain joins TRBV3-1 (or the pseudogene TRBV3-2) and TRBJ2-1; 12 bases map to TRBD2. V dropped 0 bases and J dropped 3; count of bases not matched to a gene: 3. The CDR3 length is 17 residues. Germline V gives CDR1 LGHDT, CDR2 YNNKEL (reference sequence).

The chain links TRBV21-1 to TRBJ1-6. TRBV21-1 is assigned pseudogene status. The CDR3 is made up of 16 amino acids. DNA for the CDR3: TGTGCCAGCAGCAAAACCACCGATGCGGAAGATTCACCCCTCCACTTT. Encoded protein: CASSKTTDAEDSPLHF.

This chain joins TRBV11-3 and TRBJ2-7; tentative D call: TRBD1 (6 bases). The germline V and J ends were trimmed by 3 bases and 4 bases, with 7 bases remaining between them. The CDR3 extends over 12 amino acids. The germline CDR1 and CDR2 sequences are SGHNT and YENEEA. The CDR3 coding sequence is TGTGCCAGCAGCTTTCAGGGGTACGAGCAGTACTTC. Its translation: CASSFQGYEQYF.

V and J are TRBV29-1 and TRBJ1-2; D remains ambiguous. V shed 2 bases and J shed 4 bases, with 5 bases lying between them. The CDR3 runs 11 residues. Germline CDR1 SQVTM, CDR2 ANQGSEA. The CDR3 DNA reads TGCAGCGTTGAACAGGTCTATGGCTACACCTTC. Its protein product is CSVEQVYGYTF.

This chain connects TRBV5-1 to TRBJ2-1; 12 bases are a match to TRBD2. CDR1 is SGHRS, CDR2 YFSETQ, per germline. The CDR3 contains 15 residues. After removal of 3 bases from V and 5 bases from J, the junction contained 3 bases not matched to a gene. The CDR3 spells CASSSRLAGDNEQFF. The CDR3 bases are TGCGCCAGCAGCTCCAGACTAGCGGGGGACAATGAGCAGTTCTTC.

As DNA, the CDR3 is TGTGCCAGTAGTATACCTCCTGGGACAGGGAACAATGAGCAGTTCTTC. Protein sequence: CASSIPPGTGNNEQFF. The chain joins TRBV19 to TRBJ2-1, with 9 bases that match TRBD1. The CDR3 covers 16 residues. The germline V gene has CDR1 LNHDA and CDR2 SQIVND (reference sequence). The V gene end was trimmed by 2 bases and the J gene end by 5 bases; junction bases not matched to a gene: 7.

This clone was seen a single time. The CDR3 region is CASRSMRGNHQETQYF. For the CDR3, the DNA is TGTGCCAGCAGGTCCATGAGGGGGAACCACCAAGAGACCCAGTACTTC. The chain has TRBV7-2 and TRBJ2-5, with D perhaps TRBD1 (6 bases). The germline V and J ends were trimmed by 6 bases and 0 bases, with 17 bases remaining between them. Germline V gene sequence: CDR1 SGHTA, CDR2 FQGNSA. The CDR3 extends over 16 amino acids.

This clone was seen once. The J gene is TRBJ1-2, the V gene TRBV14, with 8 bases that match TRBD1. CDR1 and CDR2 from the germline V gene are SGHDN and FVKESK. This CDR3 spans 14 amino acids. With 4 bases clipped from V and 5 bases from J, the junction kept 6 bases outside the gene matches. CDR3 nucleotide sequence: TGTGCCAGCAGCCTGGACAGGGTAACATATGGCTACACCTTC. Translated, it gives CASSLDRVTYGYTF.

Concerning this clone: One end of the junction is discordant with germline, which a read error may explain. V gene TRBV11-2 combines with J gene TRBJ2-7, with 7 positions matching TRBD2. CDR1 is SGHAT, CDR2 FQNNGV, per germline. The CDR3 extends over 13 amino acids. The CDR3 loop reads CASSPRASGDPDF. The CDR3, as DNA: TGTGCCAGCAGCCCCCGGGCTAGCGGAGACCCGGACTTC.